Listed below are T cell receptor beta chains from one sample, sequenced in a study of shared clonotypes between healthy human individuals. TCRdb's copy holds only in-frame clones and misses some; the assay was immunoSEQ multiplex PCR. The sample has a few hundred thousand clones, nearly 97% seen once. Sequenced sample: naive CD8+ T cells sorted from blood. The receptors originated from a woman under 40 in good health. The CDR3 runs from the conserved cysteine through the conserved F or W. Each record gives: D gene, clone size, V gene, J gene, CDR3 protein, CDR3 DNA. The D gene is left open where the match is weak. The listing skips clone size in some rows; elsewhere it reads once, few, many or a size class.

TRBD2	once	TRBV2	TRBJ2-1	CASTFSREGGYNEQFF	TGTGCCAGCACCTTTAGCCGGGAGGGGGGCTACAATGAGCAGTTCTTC
TRBD1	.	TRBV2	TRBJ2-3	CASRGDRAAGTDTQYF	TGTGCCAGCAGAGGAGACAGGGCCGCTGGCACAGATACGCAGTATTTT
TRBD2	.	TRBV27	TRBJ2-7	CASSYSSGRRTYEQYF	TGTGCCAGCAGTTACAGCAGCGGGAGAAGAACCTACGAGCAGTACTTC
.	.	TRBV7-8	TRBJ2-7	CASSLAGGAGSYEQYF	TGTGCCAGCAGCTTAGCGGGGGGGGCGGGCTCCTACGAGCAGTACTTC
TRBD2	.	TRBV28	TRBJ2-7	CASSPQGGLAPSSYEQYF	TGTGCCAGCAGCCCACAAGGGGGACTAGCGCCGAGCTCCTACGAGCAGTACTTC
TRBD1	.	TRBV29-1	TRBJ2-1	CSVYRGSYNEQFF	TGCAGCGTTTACAGGGGGTCCTACAATGAGCAGTTCTTC
TRBD1	.	TRBV28	TRBJ1-4	CASSLGQGVSFGEKLFF	TGTGCCAGCAGTCTAGGACAGGGGGTTTCTTTTGGGGAAAAACTGTTTTTT
.	.	TRBV28	TRBJ1-5	CASSSRTLQPLSNQPQHF	TGTGCCAGCAGTTCCCGGACCTTACAGCCGCTTAGCAATCAGCCCCAGCATTTT
.	.	TRBV30	TRBJ1-6	CAWAERAVYSPLHF	TGTGCCTGGGCTGAGAGGGCCGTCTATTCACCCCTCCACTTT
.	.	TRBV27	TRBJ2-1	CASSPYRANYNEQFF	TGTGCCAGCAGTCCCTACAGGGCTAACTACAATGAGCAGTTCTTC
TRBD1	.	TRBV28	TRBJ2-1	CASSLQIRGNEQFF	TGTGCCAGCAGTTTACAAATCAGGGGGAATGAGCAGTTCTTC
TRBD2	.	TRBV6-5	TRBJ2-1	CASSYLGLGNEQFF	TGTGCCAGCAGTTACCTGGGACTAGGCAATGAGCAGTTCTTC
.	.	TRBV5-1	TRBJ2-7	CASSLDQRAYEQYF	TGCGCCAGCAGCTTGGATCAGAGAGCCTACGAGCAGTACTTC
.	.	TRBV4-1	TRBJ1-5	CASSQLDTSPQPQHF	TGCGCCAGCAGCCAATTAGACACCTCTCCTCAGCCCCAGCATTTT
TRBD2	.	TRBV4-1	TRBJ2-7	CASSLKTSGRVYEQYF	TGCGCCAGCAGCCTGAAGACTAGCGGGAGAGTATACGAGCAGTACTTC
.	.	TRBV7-2	TRBJ2-1	CASSLRSWTLGDEQFF	TGTGCCAGCAGCTTAAGGTCGTGGACTCTTGGGGATGAGCAGTTCTTC
TRBD2	.	TRBV27	TRBJ2-2	CASSQLFASGPGELFF	TGTGCCAGCAGCCAGCTTTTTGCTAGCGGGCCCGGGGAGCTGTTTTTT
TRBD1	.	TRBV27	TRBJ2-5	CASSSRIQGAGETQYF	TGTGCCAGCAGTTCCCGAATTCAGGGGGCGGGGGAGACCCAGTACTTC
.	.	TRBV10-1	TRBJ2-1	CASSDEGTEQFF	TGCGCCAGCAGTGATGAGGGGACTGAGCAGTTCTTC
TRBD2	.	TRBV6-1	TRBJ2-7	CASSPSGSGYEQYF	TGTGCCAGCAGCCCAAGCGGGAGCGGCTACGAGCAGTACTTC